This T cell receptor (beta chain) was retrieved from a study of blood T cell repertoires in COVID-19. Participant-given clinical history determined each cohort assignment. Recovery among Cohort 3 donors was established by two negative PCRs, clearance, or symptom resolution. The CDR3 contains 15 residues. CDR1 and CDR2 from the germline V gene are SGHRS and YFSETQ. Trimming cost V 4 bases and J 2 bases; bases outside gene matches: 6. How the authors handled the data: The assay estimated nucleated cells by amplifying reference gene primers. The repertoire was sequenced with immunoSEQ multiplex PCR; TCRdb's copy has only in-frame clones and lacks some. The DNA was the basis for D and trimming; V, J and clone size are from that table. Of fewer than 350,000 clones listed, approximately 88% are singletons.

Sequences were obtained from PBMCs or T cells enriched from blood (not recorded which). This TCR derives from a woman aged 40 to 49 who had recovered from COVID-19. The chain employs TRBV5-1 and TRBJ1-1, with 9 bases identical to TRBD1. The CDR3 DNA sequence: TGCGCCAGCAGCCTCCGGACAGGGGCTAACACTGAAGCTTTCTTT. It encodes CASSLRTGANTEAFF.